Below, one T cell receptor (beta chain) is given with its context. There is no known antigen for this receptor. Base qualities are not provided; no much larger clone lies one nucleotide away. TCR beta CDR3 regions were amplified from RNA transcripts for repertoire sequencing. HTBI primers and the Qiagen OneStep RT-PCR kit were used in a first-round RT-PCR, which was followed by a second-round multiplex PCR, size selection and purification. Libraries were sequenced paired-end with 100 bp reads on an Illumina HiSeq2000. The source study handled its data this way. SOAPnuke was used for read processing, and reads with adapters, uncalled bases, a mean Phred below 15, or no exact constant-primer or identifier match were discarded. COPE v1.2.5 was used to merge the high-quality paired reads. Each unique nucleotide sequence was treated as a clonotype, and MiTCR v1.1 was used to align the clonotypes to the IMGT TRB V, D and J references. Only V-J combinations with frequency above 0.0001 were analysed, covering around 99% of repertoires. For each V-J combination, a TCR clonal expansion and chaos score was defined as F50 clonal expansion divided by the chaos observed in the TCRdist matrix. Features were reduced by Welch's t-statistics and random forest to some 13 V-J combinations, which fed a naive Bayes classifier. The similarity between thyroid and blood repertoires was quantified using the Morisita-Horn index. TCRdb trimmed public reads at Q25 via fastp, called clones via MiXCR and kept in-frame beta chains. Entries are consolidated by CDR3 protein sequence, retaining the most common genes and DNA. The V and J calls reflect TCRdb's pipeline rather than the authors' work. The sample table holds some 240,000 distinct CDR3 sequences, of which 45% to 55% were seen once. 40% to 55% of the sample comes from the top ten.

This sample was taken from a study of Graves' ophthalmopathy and Graves' hyperthyroidism (dated by TCRdb to 2016 to 2019). In terms of the full investigation: Peripheral blood was collected before any treatment was given, at the time of initial diagnosis. The study used signatures of the TCR beta repertoire to tell Graves' ophthalmopathy apart from Graves' hyperthyroidism and to predict which patients would progress to ophthalmopathy. In total, 135 blood samples were TCR-sequenced: 43 ophthalmopathy, around 75 hyperthyroidism and about 17 hyperthyroidism-to-ophthalmopathy patients. To explore V-J signatures that distinguish ophthalmopathy from hyperthyroidism, a discovery set of 95 to 100 patients was enrolled, made up of under 50 with ophthalmopathy and some 56 with stable hyperthyroidism. For independent validation, a separate cohort was made up of 18 hyperthyroidism patients plus 17 patients who later progressed from hyperthyroidism to ophthalmopathy. In over 5 hyperthyroidism patients, the T-cell repertoire of thyroid tissue was compared with the T-cell repertoire of blood. After sampling, hyperthyroidism patients received methimazole starting at 30 mg daily, and ophthalmopathy patients received high-dose intravenous methylprednisolone.

Overall study results and their limits: In validation, the model predicted ophthalmopathy progression with roughly 68% sensitivity and around 72% specificity; about a dozen predicted patients were CT-confirmed with GO in a median of about 6.2 months. Most of the expanded thyroid clonotypes with a frequency above 0.001 were also detected in blood, and it was suggested that the thyroid immune response may be reflected by blood repertoires. In cross-validation, the 13-signature model distinguished ophthalmopathy from stable hyperthyroidism with about 89% sensitivity and over 81% specificity, while in the test set the corresponding values were approximately 80% and 75%. Sample size was not statistically predetermined, and group allocation was not concealed from the investigators.

The ophthalmopathy patients had moderately to severely active disease, with a Clinical Activity Score of 3 or higher, a NOSPECS grade of 4 or higher, and a disease duration of less than 3 months. Patients with other autoimmune diseases, uncontrolled infections, pregnancy or lactation were excluded from the study. Diagnosis was based on clinical symptoms, serum thyroxine, TRAb, thyroid ultrasound and orbital computed tomography. Ficoll-Paque density gradient centrifugation was used to isolate PBMCs from around 9.1 ml of fresh peripheral blood. Trizol reagent was used to extract the total RNA, and its quality was then checked on an Agilent 2100 Bioanalyzer. Input material: peripheral blood. This clonotype was obtained from an adult man with Graves' ophthalmopathy.

CDR3 reads: CASSPGTSRQETQYF. The nucleotide sequence is given as TGTGCCAGCAGCCCCGGGACTAGCAGACAAGAGACCCAGTACTTC. The rearranged segments are TRBV2 and TRBJ2-5; 9 of the junction bases match TRBD2. The cysteine opens and the phenylalanine closes a CDR3 of 15 amino acids. Only the CDR3 part of the read is kept: 45 bases, read in frame from the first base. CDR1 is given as SNHLY and CDR2 as FYNNEI, both from the germline V gene. Trimming removed 6 bases from V and 2 bases from J; the gene matches leave 7 bases unexplained.